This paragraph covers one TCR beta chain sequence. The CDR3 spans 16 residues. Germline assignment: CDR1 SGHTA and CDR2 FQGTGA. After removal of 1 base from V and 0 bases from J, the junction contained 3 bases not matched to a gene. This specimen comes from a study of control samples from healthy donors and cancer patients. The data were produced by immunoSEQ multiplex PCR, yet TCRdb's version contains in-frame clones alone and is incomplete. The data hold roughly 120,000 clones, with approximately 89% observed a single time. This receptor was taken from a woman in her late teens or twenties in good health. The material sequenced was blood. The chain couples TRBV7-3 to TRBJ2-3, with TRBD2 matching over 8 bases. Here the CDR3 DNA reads TGTGCCAGCAGCTTAATGTCTAGCGGGAGCACAGATACGCAGTATTTT. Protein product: CASSLMSSGSTDTQYF.